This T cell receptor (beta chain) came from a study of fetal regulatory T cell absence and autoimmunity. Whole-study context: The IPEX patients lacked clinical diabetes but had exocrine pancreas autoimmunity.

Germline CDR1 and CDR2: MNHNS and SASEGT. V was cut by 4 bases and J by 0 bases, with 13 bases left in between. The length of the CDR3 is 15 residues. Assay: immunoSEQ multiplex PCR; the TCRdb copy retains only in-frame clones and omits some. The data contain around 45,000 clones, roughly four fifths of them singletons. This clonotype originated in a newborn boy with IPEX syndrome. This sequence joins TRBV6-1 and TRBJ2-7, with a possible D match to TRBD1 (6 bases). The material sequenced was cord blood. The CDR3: CASSGSRTASYEQYF. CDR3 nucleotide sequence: TGTGCCAGCAGTGGGTCCCGGACAGCCTCCTACGAGCAGTACTTC.